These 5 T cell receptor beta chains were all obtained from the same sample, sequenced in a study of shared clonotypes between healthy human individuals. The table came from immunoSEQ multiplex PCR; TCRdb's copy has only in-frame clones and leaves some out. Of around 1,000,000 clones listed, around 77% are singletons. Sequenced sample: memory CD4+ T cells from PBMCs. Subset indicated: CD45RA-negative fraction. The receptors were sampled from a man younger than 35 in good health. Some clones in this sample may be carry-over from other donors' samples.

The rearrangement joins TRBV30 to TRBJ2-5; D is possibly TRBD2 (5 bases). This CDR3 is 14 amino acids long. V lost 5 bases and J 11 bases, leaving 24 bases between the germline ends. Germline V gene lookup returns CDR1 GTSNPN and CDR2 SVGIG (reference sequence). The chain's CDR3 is CAWGNVLRKREQYF. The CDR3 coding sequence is TGTGCCTGGGGAAATGTCTTGCGTAAAAGGGAGCAGTACTTC.

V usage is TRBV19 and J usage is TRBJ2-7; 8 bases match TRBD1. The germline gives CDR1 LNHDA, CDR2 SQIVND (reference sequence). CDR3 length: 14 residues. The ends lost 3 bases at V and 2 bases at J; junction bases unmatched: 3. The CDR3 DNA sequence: TGTGCCAGTAGTATTTCACAGGGGGCCTACGAGCAGTACTTC. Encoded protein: CASSISQGAYEQYF.

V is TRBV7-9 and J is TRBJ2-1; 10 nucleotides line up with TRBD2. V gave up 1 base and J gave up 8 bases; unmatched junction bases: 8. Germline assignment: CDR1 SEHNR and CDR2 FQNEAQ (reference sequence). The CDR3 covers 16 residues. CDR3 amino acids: CASSLDRLAGVDEQFF. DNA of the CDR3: TGTGCCAGCAGCTTAGACCGGCTAGCGGGAGTGGATGAGCAGTTCTTC.

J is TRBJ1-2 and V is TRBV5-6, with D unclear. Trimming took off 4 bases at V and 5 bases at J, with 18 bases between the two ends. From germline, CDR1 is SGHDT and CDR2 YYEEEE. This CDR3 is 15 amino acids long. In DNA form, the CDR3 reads TGTGCCAGCAGCGTGGTCTATCAGGTGGGGTATGGCTACACCTTC. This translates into CASSVVYQVGYGYTF.

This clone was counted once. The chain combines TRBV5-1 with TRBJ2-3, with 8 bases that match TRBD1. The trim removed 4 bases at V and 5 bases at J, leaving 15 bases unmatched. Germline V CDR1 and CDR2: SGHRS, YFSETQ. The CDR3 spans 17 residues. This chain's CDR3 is CASSRRLHRGAIDTQYF. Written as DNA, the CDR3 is TGCGCCAGCAGCCGCAGGCTTCACAGGGGGGCAATAGATACGCAGTATTTT.